Below are 18 T cell receptor gamma chains sequenced from a single sample in a study of Vδ1+ human thymocytes. The study, taken as a whole, reports: In the thymus, TRG and TRD repertoires looked highly polyclonal with Gaussian CDR3 lengths.

Extracted RNA was reverse transcribed into cDNA. Pooled V-gene forward primers with one constant-region reverse primer generated the CDR3 amplicons by multiplex PCR. TCRdb reprocessed the multiplex PCR reads using CATT. The table has about 36,000 gamma-chain clones, 20% to 25% seen once. Their antigens remain unidentified. The source material was Vdelta1+ gamma-delta thymocytes from the thymus. Indicated subset: FACS-sorted CD3+ TCRalphabeta- TCRVdelta1+ TCRVdelta2- thymocytes. Receptors were obtained from a girl under three years old who had congenital heart surgery.

This clone has more than one count but fewer than ten. This rearrangement joins TRGV8 to TRGJ1 or TRGJ2. The ends lost 3 bases at V and 8 bases at J; junction bases unmatched: 7. CDR1 and CDR2 (germline): VENAVY, YDSYNSRV. This CDR3 is 12 amino acids long. The CDR3 nucleotides are TGTGCCACCTGGGATTGGGCCGATAAGAAACTCTTT. Translating gives CATWDWADKKLF.

Regarding this clone: Given a much more abundant clone one base away, this may be a read error. The sample holds other DNA sequences that translate to the same CDR3. V and J are TRGV8 and TRGJ1 or TRGJ2. The CDR3 loop spans 12 amino acids. Trimming at V came to 0 bases and at J to 6 bases, leaving 2 bases not matched to a gene. CDR1 and CDR2 (germline): VENAVY, YDSYNSRV. For the CDR3, the DNA is TGTGCCACCTGGGATAGGACTTATAAGAAACTCTTT. Translated: CATWDRTYKKLF.

Points on this clone: Other DNA sequences in the sample encode the same CDR3. The chain employs TRGV8 and TRGJ1 or TRGJ2. The CDR3 is 13 residues long. V gave up 0 bases and J gave up 7 bases; unmatched junction bases: 6. In germline, CDR1 is VENAVY, CDR2 YDSYNSRV. The CDR3 DNA is TGTGCCACCTGGGATAGGATGGGCTATAAGAAACTCTTT. Its protein is CATWDRMGYKKLF.

The chain is built from TRGV3 and TRGJ1 or TRGJ2. V lost 3 bases, J lost 5 bases, and 4 bases stayed unmatched. Germline CDR1 reads VTNTFY; CDR2 reads YDVSTARD (reference sequence). This CDR3 is 12 amino acids long. The CDR3 DNA reads TGTGCCACCTGGGACTGTAATTATAAGAAACTCTTT. This translates into CATWDCNYKKLF.

A remark on this clone: This CDR3 is also generated by other DNA sequences in the sample. V is TRGV4 and J is TRGJ1 or TRGJ2. The junction had 6 bases not matched to a gene; V was cut back by 4 bases and J by 3 bases. Germline CDR1 reads EGSTGY; CDR2 reads YDSYTSSV. The length of the CDR3 is 13 residues. The CDR3 spells CATWETFYYKKLF. CDR3 DNA: TGTGCCACCTGGGAGACTTTTTATTATAAGAAACTCTTT.

This clone was picked up a small number of times. Mismatch with germline at one junction end may stem from a read error. Other DNA sequences in the sample encode the same CDR3. This chain joins TRGV9 and TRGJP2. Germline CDR1 and CDR2: GITISATS and ISYDGTV (reference sequence). This CDR3 is 12 amino acids long. CDR3 sequence (DNA): TGCGCCTTGTGGGAGGCCCATTGGATCAAGACGTTT. Translation gives CALWEAHWIKTF.

This rearrangement joins TRGV3 to TRGJ1 or TRGJ2. The germline V gene has CDR1 VTNTFY and CDR2 YDVSTARD (reference sequence). This CDR3 is built from 15 residues. Trimming at V came to 0 bases and at J to 5 bases, leaving 10 bases not matched to a gene. CDR3 in DNA: TGTGCCACCTGGGACAGGCCCCGGTTTGATTATAAGAAACTCTTT. It codes for CATWDRPRFDYKKLF.

This clone was counted only a few times. The sample has other DNA sequences that encode this CDR3 too. The chain joins TRGV9 to TRGJ1 or TRGJ2. Germline CDR1 is GITISATS and CDR2 is ISYDGTV (reference sequence). V gave up 2 bases and J gave up 3 bases; unmatched junction bases: 4. The CDR3 extends over 13 amino acids. CDR3 amino acids: CALWEAGYYKKLF. CDR3 sequence (DNA): TGTGCCTTGTGGGAGGCCGGTTATTATAAGAAACTCTTT.

This chain links TRGV4 with TRGJ1 or TRGJ2. Germline V gene sequence: CDR1 EGSTGY, CDR2 YDSYTSSV. With V trimmed by 0 bases and J by 11 bases, 7 bases remained unmatched. The CDR3 has 12 residues. The CDR3 region is CATWDGLREKLF. The CDR3 DNA reads TGTGCCACCTGGGATGGGCTGAGAGAGAAACTCTTT.

This clone was seen a handful of times. V gene TRGV3 combines with J gene TRGJ1 or TRGJ2. CDR1 and CDR2 (germline): VTNTFY, YDVSTARD (reference sequence). V lost 3 bases to trimming and J lost 4 bases; unmatched junction nucleotides: 9. The CDR3 covers 14 residues. In DNA form, the CDR3 reads TGTGCCACCTGGGACTATGGGGTCTATTATAAGAAACTCTTT. Protein sequence: CATWDYGVYYKKLF.

The chain combines TRGV9 with TRGJ1 or TRGJ2. Losses at the gene ends were 0 bases for V and 5 bases for J; bases not matched to a gene: 16. Germline CDR1 and CDR2: GITISATS and ISYDGTV (reference sequence). The CDR3 sequence is 17 residues long. This chain's CDR3 is CALWEVRTSRGDYKKLF. CDR3 bases: TGTGCCTTGTGGGAGGTGCGGACAAGTAGGGGGGATTATAAGAAACTCTTT.

This clone was picked up a small number of times. This chain connects TRGV2 to TRGJ1 or TRGJ2. This CDR3 has 13 residues. Germline values: CDR1 EGSNGY, CDR2 YDSYNSKV. J gave up 3 bases and V 3 bases, and 5 bases lay outside the gene matches. CDR3 sequence (DNA): TGTGCCACCTGGGACTTGGGTTATTATAAGAAACTCTTT. This encodes CATWDLGYYKKLF.

The chain is built from TRGV8 and TRGJ1 or TRGJ2. The V and J ends lost 5 bases and 3 bases, in that order; junction bases with no gene match: 13. The CDR3 runs 15 residues. In germline, CDR1 is VENAVY, CDR2 YDSYNSRV. The CDR3 DNA reads as TGTGCCACCTGGGGCCAGAGAGGGGTTTATTATAAGAAACTCTTT. Protein: CATWGQRGVYYKKLF.

Regarding this clone: The same CDR3 arises from other DNA sequences in this sample as well. V and J are TRGV3 and TRGJ1 or TRGJ2. Losses at the gene ends were 5 bases for V and 12 bases for J; bases not matched to a gene: 10. This CDR3 contains 11 residues. Germline V gene sequence: CDR1 VTNTFY, CDR2 YDVSTARD (reference sequence). CDR3 sequence: CATWVLRGKLF. In DNA, the CDR3 is TGTGCCACCTGGGTCCTACGGGGGAAACTCTTT.

This rearrangement joins TRGV5 to TRGJ1 or TRGJ2. The CDR3 extends over 14 amino acids. With V trimmed by 4 bases and J by 2 bases, 8 bases remained unmatched. Germline CDR1 is VINAFY and CDR2 is YDVSNSKD. DNA for the CDR3: TGTGCCACCTGGGAGTCTGGGGATTATTATAAGAAACTCTTT. This codes for CATWESGDYYKKLF.

The genes are TRGV3 and TRGJP2. Trimming removed 0 bases from V and 0 bases from J; junction bases left unmatched: 7. CDR1 and CDR2 (germline): VTNTFY, YDVSTARD (reference sequence). The CDR3 is made up of 17 amino acids. In DNA, the CDR3 is TGTGCCACCTGGGACAGGCGAAAAAATAGTAGTGATTGGATCAAGACGTTT. This codes for CATWDRRKNSSDWIKTF.

The V gene is TRGV2, the J gene TRGJ1 or TRGJ2. CDR1 and CDR2 from the germline V gene are EGSNGY and YDSYNSKV. This CDR3 spans 13 amino acids. Unmatched junction bases numbered 9, after V lost 1 base and J lost 9 bases. CDR3 bases: TGTGCCACCTGGGACGGCCCATCTTCTAAGAAACTCTTT. Translation: CATWDGPSSKKLF.

The chain links TRGV4 to TRGJ1 or TRGJ2. With 0 bases clipped from V and 1 base from J, the junction kept 6 bases outside the gene matches. This CDR3 is 15 amino acids long. Looked up from germline, CDR1 is EGSTGY and CDR2 is YDSYTSSV. This CDR3 reads CATWDGSPNYYKKLF. The CDR3 coding sequence is TGTGCCACCTGGGATGGGTCCCCTAATTATTATAAGAAACTCTTT.